These 22 T cell receptor beta chains were all obtained from the same sample, sequenced in a study of spatial heterogeneity in lung cancer. Time point defined: sample taken at primary tumor resection. Sequencing was performed on whole RNA extracted from tumor and nontumor lung tissue, or from frozen PBMC, and the material was left unsorted. In TCRdb, the 5' RACE reads were re-called with MiXCR into one record per CDR3 protein. This table has some 50,000 distinct CDR3 sequences, around 11% appearing once. The material sequenced was PBMCs, taken at surgery. Receptor source: a female donor with early-stage non-small cell lung cancer.

In this sample, this clonotype turned up a few times. The chain joins TRBV7-9 to TRBJ1-2; D is unresolved. Trimming removed 0 bases at V and 5 bases at J, with 13 bases between. This CDR3 has 15 residues. Germline CDR1 reads SEHNR; CDR2 reads FQNEAQ (reference sequence). CDR3 in DNA: TGTGCCAGCAGCTTAGCCCAGGCTTGGGATTATGGCTACACCTTC. Translating gives CASSLAQAWDYGYTF.

This chain uses TRBV9 with TRBJ2-2; D not certain. V was cut by 4 bases and J by 7 bases, with 8 bases left in between. This CDR3 has 12 amino acids. Germline CDR1 and CDR2: SGDLS and YYNGEE. In DNA form, the CDR3 reads TGTGCCAGCAGCCCCCTTTTCGGGGAGCTGTTTTTT. It is translated as CASSPLFGELFF.

V is TRBV18 and J is TRBJ2-5; no definite D call. The V end was cut by 1 base, the J end by 2 bases, with 2 bases between. This CDR3 spans 12 amino acids. Germline lookup yields CDR1 KGHSH and CDR2 LQKENI. As DNA, the CDR3 is TGTGCCAGCTCACCACAGCAAGAGACCCAGTACTTC. Translation: CASSPQQETQYF.

This clonotype was observed a few times. The chain couples TRBV4-1 to TRBJ2-7; D is perhaps TRBD1 (5 bases). The CDR3 has 15 amino acids. V lost 1 base to trimming and J lost 5 bases, with 15 bases between them. Germline V gives CDR1 MGHRA, CDR2 YSYEKL. The CDR3 region is CASSQVGRGMDEQYF. CDR3 DNA sequence: TGCGCCAGCAGCCAAGTGGGTAGGGGTATGGACGAGCAGTACTTC.

This clonotype was observed a few times. The rearrangement uses TRBV5-6 and TRBJ1-1; TRBD1 matches at 7 bases. The germline V gene has CDR1 SGHDT and CDR2 YYEEEE. V shed 4 bases and J 0 bases; nucleotides not matched to a gene: 6. This CDR3 comprises 15 residues. CDR3 bases: TGTGCCAGCAGCGCGAGGACAGGTTTGAACACTGAAGCTTTCTTT. Amino acids: CASSARTGLNTEAFF.

This clonotype was seen a few times. The chain employs TRBV30 and TRBJ2-7, with TRBD2 identical over 11 bases. Germline trimming cut 6 bases from V and 4 bases from J; bases unmatched to any gene: 2. The germline CDR1 and CDR2 sequences are GTSNPN and SVGIG (reference sequence). This CDR3 is built from 12 residues. CDR3 residues: CACSGGAYEQYF. The CDR3, as DNA: TGTGCCTGTAGCGGGGGGGCATACGAGCAGTACTTC.

The CDR3 protein is CSARDRRGSSYNEQFF. The CDR3 coding sequence is TGCAGTGCTAGAGATAGGCGGGGTAGCTCCTACAATGAGCAGTTCTTC. The chain recombines TRBV20-1 with TRBJ2-1; possible D gene TRBD2, 6 bases. Trimming left V 0 bases short and J 0 bases short, with 12 bases between. The CDR3 runs 16 residues. Per germline, CDR1 DFQATT and CDR2 SNEGSKA (reference sequence).

This clonotype was picked up one time. This sequence joins TRBV2 and TRBJ1-5; maybe TRBD1 (6 bases). Germline CDR1 SNHLY, CDR2 FYNNEI. The CDR3 loop spans 14 amino acids. Trimming shortened V by 4 bases and J by 3 bases, and 10 bases separated the two germline ends. The CDR3, as DNA: TGTGCCAGCAGTGGGGGACAACTCAATCAGCCCCAGCATTTT. This sequence encodes CASSGGQLNQPQHF.

The chain is built from TRBV18 and TRBJ2-7; D is perhaps TRBD2 (5 bases). Germline CDR1 and CDR2: KGHSH and LQKENI. The length of the CDR3 is 16 residues. The V end was cut by 2 bases, the J end by 6 bases, with 20 bases between. CDR3 bases: TGTGCCAGCTCACCATCGGATGGTGAGGGTACGGGCGAGCAGTACTTC. This translates into CASSPSDGEGTGEQYF.

Many counts were recorded for this clonotype. The chain is built from TRBV3-1 and TRBJ2-7; D unresolved. Between the trimmed V and J ends, which lost 0 bases and 2 bases, there was a span of 11 bases. CDR3 length: 15 amino acids. Germline values: CDR1 LGHDT, CDR2 YNNKEL (reference sequence). CDR3: CASSQEGRPAYEQYF. In DNA form, the CDR3 reads TGTGCCAGCAGCCAAGAGGGCCGACCGGCCTACGAGCAGTACTTC.

CDR3 sequence reads: CASSIGPTDTQYF. CDR3 sequence (DNA): TGTGCCAGCAGTATAGGTCCCACAGATACGCAGTATTTT. This chain joins TRBV2 and TRBJ2-3; D unclear. CDR3 length: 13 amino acids. CDR1 SNHLY and CDR2 FYNNEI come from the germline V gene. Trimming cost V 5 bases and J 2 bases, with 8 bases left between them.

This clonotype showed up just a few times. The chain uses TRBV3-1 and TRBJ2-1, with D maybe TRBD1 (6 bases). This CDR3 spans 14 amino acids. Germline CDR1 is LGHDT and CDR2 is YNNKEL (reference sequence). With 4 bases removed from V and 7 bases from J, the gap between germline ends came to 14 bases. The CDR3 protein is CASSPEWGRNEQFF. CDR3 nucleotides: TGTGCCAGCAGCCCCGAATGGGGGCGGAATGAGCAGTTCTTC.

The chain links TRBV19 to TRBJ1-2; TRBD1 matches 8 bases. V was pared by 1 base and J by 4 bases, with 11 bases of the junction left unmatched. Germline assignment: CDR1 LNHDA and CDR2 SQIVND (reference sequence). The CDR3 is 17 residues long. This CDR3 is CASSIAPIPGGVYGYTF. CDR3 nucleotides: TGTGCCAGTAGTATAGCCCCAATCCCAGGGGGCGTCTATGGCTACACCTTC.

This clonotype has ten or more counts. The rearrangement joins TRBV27 to TRBJ2-3, with TRBD1 matching 9 bases. The CDR3 totals 14 residues. Looked up from germline, CDR1 is MNHEY and CDR2 is SMNVEV (reference sequence). The J segment lost 3 bases and the V segment lost 5 bases, leaving 3 bases of the junction unmatched. The CDR3 spells CASSPGQGTDTQYF. The CDR3 DNA follows: TGTGCCAGCAGTCCTGGACAGGGGACAGATACGCAGTATTTT.

In its sample, this clonotype was seen a few times. The V gene is TRBV5-1, the J gene TRBJ2-4; TRBD2 matches 9 bases. After removal of 0 bases from V and 1 base from J, the junction contained 5 bases not matched to a gene. The CDR3 has 17 amino acids. Looked up from germline, CDR1 is SGHRS and CDR2 is YFSETQ. The CDR3 nucleotides read TGCGCCAGCAGCTTGGCTGACGGACTAGCGGCCAAAAACATTCAGTACTTC. Its translation is CASSLADGLAAKNIQYF.

A few counts support this clonotype. The chain links TRBV6-5 to TRBJ2-7, with D possibly TRBD2 on 6 matching bases. The V gene lost 0 bases and the J gene lost 3 bases, with 12 bases spanning the gap. The CDR3 spans 15 residues. CDR1 is MNHEY and CDR2 is SVGAGI in the germline V gene. This CDR3 reads CASSYSTAGNYEQYF. For the CDR3, the DNA is TGTGCCAGCAGTTACTCGACGGCGGGAAACTACGAGCAGTACTTC.

This clonotype was seen a few times. This chain uses TRBV2 with TRBJ2-3; D unresolved. The germline V and J ends were trimmed by 5 bases and 1 base, with 10 bases remaining between them. Germline V gene data show CDR1 as SNHLY and CDR2 as FYNNEI. The CDR3 length is 14 residues. The CDR3 DNA reads as TGTGCCAGCAGTCGACACTCCCGCACAGATACGCAGTATTTT. Its protein product is CASSRHSRTDTQYF.

This clonotype was seen only a few times. This chain uses TRBV12-3 or TRBV12-4 with TRBJ2-5; the D gene is possibly TRBD2 (5 bases). Between the trimmed V and J ends, which lost 3 bases and 8 bases, there was a span of 10 bases. The CDR3 is 12 residues long. The CDR3 DNA is TGTGCCAGCAGTTTTAACGGGGAAACCCAGTACTTC. Protein: CASSFNGETQYF.

The J gene is TRBJ1-2, the V gene TRBV6-5; 10 bases are shared with TRBD1. The CDR3 runs to 16 residues. From germline, CDR1 is MNHEY and CDR2 SVGAGI. V shed 4 bases and J 4 bases; nucleotides not matched to a gene: 9. This chain's CDR3 is CASSSLRDRGTYGYTF. In DNA, the CDR3 is TGTGCCAGCAGTTCCCTCCGGGACAGGGGAACCTATGGCTACACCTTC.

The V and J genes are TRBV5-1 and TRBJ1-4; D is uncertain. The V end lost 0 bases, the J end lost 0 bases, and 9 bases lay between the germline ends. CDR1 and CDR2 from the germline V gene are SGHRS and YFSETQ. The CDR3 sequence is 16 residues long. CDR3 bases: TGCGCCAGCAGCTTGGACGGACCCGCAACTAATGAAAAACTGTTTTTT. Residues: CASSLDGPATNEKLFF. Together with reference TRBV5-1 and TRBJ1-4, the CDR3 gives the full variable domain: KAGVTQTPRYLIKTRGQQVTLSCSPISGHRSVSWYQQTPGQGLQFLFEYFSETQRNKGNFPGRFSGRQFSNSRSEMNVSTLELGDSALYLCASSLDGPATNEKLFFGSGTQLSVL.

Many counts were recorded for this clonotype. This chain links TRBV15 with TRBJ2-4, with 11 bases matching TRBD2. J lost 3 bases, V lost 7 bases, and 8 bases had no gene match. CDR1 is LNHNV and CDR2 is YYDKDF in the germline V gene (reference sequence). CDR3 size: 16 residues. CDR3 nucleotides: TGTGCCACCAAAAAGGGACTAGCGGAGGGCAAAAACATTCAGTACTTC. This gives the protein CATKKGLAEGKNIQYF. Together with reference TRBV15 and TRBJ2-4, the CDR3 gives the full variable domain: DAMVIQNPRYQVTQFGKPVTLSCSQTLNHNVMYWYQQKSSQAPKLLFHYYDKDFNNEADTPDNFQSRRPNTSFCFLDIRSPGLGDTAMYLCATKKGLAEGKNIQYFGAGTRLSVL.

This clonotype was detected only a few times. The chain couples TRBV5-1 to TRBJ2-3; TRBD2 is a possible D gene (6 bases). Trimming shortened V by 5 bases and J by 4 bases, and 14 bases separated the two germline ends. Per the germline V gene, CDR1 is SGHRS and CDR2 is YFSETQ. This CDR3 is 14 amino acids long. CDR3 in amino acids: CASRPREVSDTQYF. The CDR3 DNA is TGCGCCAGCAGGCCCAGGGAGGTCTCAGATACGCAGTATTTT.